These 26 T cell receptor beta chains share one sample of origin, sequenced in a study of human T cells and chemical hapten exposure. Documented time point: patch test 2, 6 weeks after DPC sensitization. Treatment reported: therapeutic diphenylcyclopropenone sensitization with weekly scalp DPC. TCRdb re-analysed the RACE reads in MiXCR, keeping a single row per CDR3 protein. Counted here are 25,000 to 30,000 distinct CDR3 sequences, 8.5% to 9.5% occurring once; the ten biggest clones make up about 7%. The sequencing here drew on whole blood, taken in connection with sensitization to the hapten diphenylcyclopropenone (DPC). The source of these receptors is a man aged 25-45 years with alopecia areata. Some clones in this sample may be carry-over from other donors' samples.

In this sample, this clonotype turned up many times. The chain uses TRBV7-8 and TRBJ1-6, with a tentative D call TRBD1 (5 bases). Trimming took 5 bases from V and 5 from J, leaving 13 bases between them. The germline CDR1 and CDR2 sequences are SGHVS and FQNEAQ. The CDR3 has 15 residues. The CDR3 protein is CASSPRGDNNSPLHF. In DNA form, the CDR3 reads TGTGCCAGCAGCCCCCGGGGGGATAATAATTCACCCCTCCACTTT.

The chain couples TRBV20-1 to TRBJ2-1; 8 nucleotides match TRBD2. The ends lost 3 bases at V and 6 bases at J; junction bases unmatched: 16. The CDR3 is 17 amino acids. Looked up from germline, CDR1 is DFQATT and CDR2 is SNEGSKA (reference sequence). CDR3 residues: CSASLAGWARPSNEQFF. DNA for the CDR3: TGCAGTGCTAGTCTAGCGGGTTGGGCCCGTCCTTCCAATGAGCAGTTCTTC.

In its sample, this clonotype was seen a few times. The chain combines TRBV29-1 with TRBJ2-7; D assignment may be TRBD1 or TRBD2 (5 bases each). Germline values: CDR1 SQVTM, CDR2 ANQGSEA. The CDR3 extends over 12 amino acids. V shed 6 bases and J shed 6 bases, with 15 bases lying between them. The chain's CDR3 is CSVSGTVGEQYF. CDR3 sequence (DNA): TGCAGCGTCTCCGGGACGGTCGGCGAGCAGTACTTC.

This clonotype occurred many times. The J gene is TRBJ2-1, the V gene TRBV7-9; 10 nucleotides line up with TRBD1. Germline loops: CDR1 SEHNR, CDR2 FQNEAQ (reference sequence). Germline trimming cut 4 bases from V and 3 bases from J; bases unmatched to any gene: 3. The CDR3 contains 15 residues. Here the CDR3 reads CASSSDRGVYNEQFF. CDR3 coding DNA: TGTGCCAGCAGCTCGGACAGGGGGGTCTACAATGAGCAGTTCTTC.

The table lists this clonotype with many counts. The rearrangement uses TRBV7-8 and TRBJ2-3; TRBD2 agrees at 7 bases. The CDR3 length is 16 residues. Trimming cost V 5 bases and J 2 bases; bases outside gene matches: 10. CDR1 SGHVS and CDR2 FQNEAQ come from the germline V gene. The CDR3 loop reads CASSPIRGEHTDTQYF. CDR3 nucleotide sequence: TGTGCCAGCAGCCCTATCCGGGGGGAACACACAGATACGCAGTATTTT.

This clonotype came up many times. The V call is TRBV7-9, the J call TRBJ2-5; D may be TRBD1 or TRBD2 (5 bases each). With 4 bases removed from V and 4 bases from J, the gap between germline ends came to 13 bases. CDR1 SEHNR and CDR2 FQNEAQ come from the germline V gene (reference sequence). The CDR3 loop spans 14 amino acids. In nucleotides, the CDR3 is TGTGCCAGCAGCTCGCCGGGGCTGAGAGAGACCCAGTACTTC. Its protein product is CASSSPGLRETQYF.

This clonotype has more than one count but fewer than ten. This chain joins TRBV2 and TRBJ2-7; 11 bases match TRBD1. Germline assignment: CDR1 SNHLY and CDR2 FYNNEI. The CDR3 length is 13 residues. V shed 9 bases and J 6 bases; nucleotides not matched to a gene: 7. CDR3 sequence reads: CARGQGARSEQYF. CDR3 nucleotide sequence: TGTGCCAGAGGACAGGGGGCGCGTAGCGAGCAGTACTTC.

The chain combines TRBV7-8 with TRBJ2-7; 9 positions agree with TRBD2. The CDR3 totals 15 residues. The V segment lost 1 base and the J segment 4 bases; nucleotides outside the gene matches: 5. In germline, CDR1 is SGHVS, CDR2 FQNEAQ. The CDR3 reads CASSLEAGGPYEQYF. CDR3 coding DNA: TGTGCCAGCAGCTTAGAGGCGGGAGGGCCGTACGAGCAGTACTTC.

This clonotype was observed a few times. The rearrangement links TRBV10-2 to TRBJ2-3; maybe TRBD1 (5 bases). The CDR3 sequence is 16 residues long. CDR1 WSHSY and CDR2 SAAADI come from the germline V gene. V lost 4 bases to trimming and J lost 5 bases, with 19 bases between them. CDR3 sequence: CASSGEELTRGDTQYF. The CDR3, as DNA: TGCGCCAGCAGTGGCGAGGAGCTGACAAGGGGAGATACGCAGTATTTT.

This clonotype came up once. J is TRBJ2-2 and V is TRBV7-2; 11 bases are a match to TRBD1. The CDR3 consists of 16 residues. V trimming: 5 bases; J trimming: 5 bases; junction bases outside the gene matches: 7. CDR1 is SGHTA, CDR2 FQGNSA, per germline. CDR3 amino acids: CASSPHGTGGTGELFF. The CDR3 DNA follows: TGTGCCAGCAGCCCCCACGGGACAGGGGGAACCGGGGAGCTGTTTTTT.

This clonotype was counted ten times or more. The gene calls are TRBV25-1 and TRBJ2-1; 9 bases line up with TRBD1. The V and J ends lost 3 bases and 1 base, in that order; junction bases with no gene match: 1. CDR3 length: 15 residues. The germline CDR1 and CDR2 sequences are MGHDK and SYGVNS. This CDR3 reads CASSETGGSYNEQFF. CDR3 DNA: TGTGCCAGCAGTGAGACAGGGGGATCCTACAATGAGCAGTTCTTC.

This chain uses TRBV20-1 with TRBJ2-1, with D maybe TRBD2 (5 bases). The germline V gene encodes CDR1 DFQATT and CDR2 SNEGSKA (reference sequence). The CDR3 sequence is 16 residues long. Between the trimmed V and J ends, which lost 5 bases and 0 bases, there was a span of 17 bases. In DNA, the CDR3 is TGCAGTGCTCCCGACGTGGAGGCTAGCTCCTACAATGAGCAGTTCTTC. As protein: CSAPDVEASSYNEQFF.

About this clonotype: Being one base from a much bigger clone, this may be a read error. The chain couples TRBV12-3 or TRBV12-4 to TRBJ1-3, with TRBD1 as a possible D gene (6 bases). The CDR3 contains 14 residues. The CDR3 loop is CASSSGASGNNIYF. CDR3 coding DNA: TGTGCCAGCAGTTCGGGGGCCTCTGGAAACAACATATATTTT.

At least ten counts were recorded for this clonotype. This sequence joins TRBV29-1 and TRBJ1-2; D is unresolved. Germline CDR1 reads SQVTM; CDR2 reads ANQGSEA. This CDR3 has 11 residues. The germline V and J ends were trimmed by 5 bases and 4 bases, with 8 bases remaining between them. CDR3 sequence (DNA): TGCAGCGTTCAATCCTCCTATGGCTACACCTTC. Translated: CSVQSSYGYTF.

This clonotype was detected many times. V is TRBV28 and J is TRBJ2-3; 14 nucleotides line up with TRBD2. Germline assignment: CDR1 MDHEN and CDR2 SYDVKM. There are 17 residues in the CDR3. V dropped 5 bases and J dropped 5; count of bases not matched to a gene: 9. The CDR3 region is CASSPGTSGSRIDTQYF. The CDR3 DNA reads as TGTGCCAGCAGTCCGGGGACTAGCGGGAGCCGTATAGATACGCAGTATTTT.

This clonotype was seen repeatedly, ten times or more. The chain uses TRBV18 and TRBJ2-5, with D possibly matching TRBD1 (6 bases). V lost 6 bases and J 1 base, leaving 15 bases between the germline ends. This CDR3 is 15 amino acids long. Germline-derived CDR1 and CDR2 are KGHSH and LQKENI. This CDR3 reads CASSLTTGPQETQYF. The CDR3 coding sequence is TGTGCCAGCTCGCTAACGACAGGACCCCAAGAGACCCAGTACTTC.

This clonotype was detected ten times or more. This chain joins TRBV28 and TRBJ2-3; no definite D call. V was cut by 4 bases and J by 8 bases, with 10 bases left in between. The CDR3 contains 12 residues. The germline V gene has CDR1 MDHEN and CDR2 SYDVKM. The CDR3 nucleotides read TGTGCCAGCAGTTCAACTGTAGGTACGCAGTATTTT. Its translation is CASSSTVGTQYF.

This clonotype appeared a few times. J is TRBJ2-1 and V is TRBV28, with 7 bases identical to TRBD1. The CDR3 spans 13 residues. CDR1 and CDR2 (germline): MDHEN, SYDVKM. J was trimmed by 5 bases and V by 6 bases; bases with no gene match: 4. CDR3: CASSKTGNNEQFF. CDR3 DNA sequence: TGTGCCAGCAGCAAGACAGGGAACAATGAGCAGTTCTTC.

By sample fraction, this clonotype is medium-sized. The genes are TRBV6-2 or TRBV6-3 and TRBJ1-2; D is ambiguous. This CDR3 contains 15 residues. Germline values: CDR1 MNHEY, CDR2 SVGEGT. Trimming shortened V by 1 base and J by 2 bases, and 11 bases separated the two germline ends. CDR3 sequence reads: CASSYFPGPNYGYTF. CDR3 nucleotide sequence: TGTGCCAGCAGTTACTTCCCAGGACCAAACTATGGCTACACCTTC.

This chain connects TRBV2 to TRBJ2-3; D is ambiguous. The V gene's germline CDR1 is SNHLY and CDR2 FYNNEI. The ends were cut back, 8 bases at V and 2 bases at J, with 8 bases in the middle. There are 12 residues in the CDR3. The CDR3 DNA is TGTGCCAGCGCAGTAGTCACAGATACGCAGTATTTT. This encodes CASAVVTDTQYF.

This clonotype was detected many times. The chain carries TRBV6-2 or TRBV6-3 and TRBJ2-3; TRBD1 matches at 10 bases. The CDR3 length is 14 residues. The J segment lost 11 bases and the V segment lost 6 bases, leaving 11 bases of the junction unmatched. The V gene's germline CDR1 is MNHEY and CDR2 SVGEGT. The CDR3 protein is CASSQGTGESRQYF. The CDR3 nucleotides are TGTGCCAGCAGCCAGGGGACAGGGGAATCGAGGCAGTATTTT.

The rearrangement uses TRBV12-3 or TRBV12-4 and TRBJ2-3; perhaps TRBD1 as D (5 bases). The CDR3 sequence is 15 residues long. Trimming shortened V by 11 bases and J by 0 bases, and 18 bases separated the two germline ends. CDR3 loop: CACTTDLPSTDTQYF. The CDR3 DNA reads TGTGCCTGCACGACAGACCTTCCTAGCACAGATACGCAGTATTTT.

This clonotype appeared many times. The rearrangement joins TRBV19 to TRBJ1-5; the match to TRBD1 covers 9 bases. Germline V gene lookup returns CDR1 LNHDA and CDR2 SQIVND (reference sequence). J lost 4 bases, V lost 7 bases, and 5 bases had no gene match. CDR3 length: 14 residues. The CDR3 reads CASIGTGQNQPQHF. Here the CDR3 DNA reads TGTGCCAGTATAGGGACAGGGCAAAATCAGCCCCAGCATTTT.

This clonotype was seen repeatedly, ten times or more. J is TRBJ2-7 and V is TRBV10-3; TRBD1 is a possible D gene (6 bases). Germline V gene lookup returns CDR1 ENHRY and CDR2 SYGVKD. The CDR3 extends over 15 amino acids. The germline V and J ends were trimmed by 3 bases and 0 bases, with 12 bases remaining between them. As DNA, the CDR3 is TGTGCCATCAGTGAAGGGGCAGGGGCCTCCTACGAGCAGTACTTC. Translating it yields CAISEGAGASYEQYF.

The table lists this clonotype with many counts. This chain connects TRBV19 to TRBJ2-7; D might be TRBD1 (5 bases). Germline V gene sequence: CDR1 LNHDA, CDR2 SQIVND (reference sequence). V was trimmed by 5 bases and J by 2 bases, leaving 19 bases between them. There are 16 residues in the CDR3. The CDR3 sequence: CASSPHHQGWTYEQYF. CDR3 sequence (DNA): TGTGCCAGTAGTCCGCACCACCAGGGATGGACCTACGAGCAGTACTTC.

This clonotype was observed many times. The chain links TRBV24-1 to TRBJ2-3, with a tentative D call TRBD2 (5 bases). Germline CDR1 is KGHDR and CDR2 is SFDVKD. With 9 bases removed from V and 0 bases from J, the gap between germline ends came to 15 bases. This CDR3 spans 15 amino acids. The CDR3 loop reads CATARDFPSTDTQYF. CDR3 DNA sequence: TGTGCCACCGCACGGGATTTCCCGAGCACAGATACGCAGTATTTT.